The clone carrying this T cell receptor beta chain was seen more than once but under ten times. As yet, its antigen is unknown. This specimen comes from a study of blood T cells in healthy people across ages. Study observations and caveats: There was no known CMV status for donors, so expanded clonotype changes were possibly confounded.

The donors, healthy Caucasians from Russia, were aged 6 to 90. Using a J-beta primer mix together with a sample-barcoded 5' primer, a second PCR was run for roughly 7 to 11 cycles. Each cDNA molecule carried a tag from a template-switch adaptor that contained 12 random nucleotides. TCRdb recomputed calls from the 5' RACE reads with MiXCR, one row per CDR3 protein. The sample comprises hundreds of thousands of distinct CDR3 sequences, around 38% of which are singletons, and around 30% rests with the top ten. The specimen was blood. The sequence was obtained from a man at least 80 years old in good health.

The CDR3: CASSLERLAGGDTQYF. As DNA, the CDR3 is TGCGCCAGCAGCTTGGAACGGCTAGCGGGAGGGGATACGCAGTATTTT. V is TRBV5-1 and J is TRBJ2-3; 12 bases map to TRBD2. V lost 0 bases to trimming and J lost 6 bases; unmatched junction nucleotides: 5. Germline V gene data show CDR1 as SGHRS and CDR2 as YFSETQ. CDR3 length: 16 amino acids. Looking up the rest from reference TRBV5-1 and TRBJ2-3 gives the full variable domain: KAGVTQTPRYLIKTRGQQVTLSCSPISGHRSVSWYQQTPGQGLQFLFEYFSETQRNKGNFPGRFSGRQFSNSRSEMNVSTLELGDSALYLCASSLERLAGGDTQYFGPGTRLTVL.